The rows below give T cell receptor beta chains drawn from one sample of a study of CD4+ T cells in melanoma. Only in-frame clones appear in the TCRdb table, and some are missing; sequencing was by immunoSEQ multiplex PCR. The table has approximately 6,700 clones, around 65% seen once. Sequenced sample: cells from a culture (not recorded whether cultured in vitro). These TCRs come from a human donor with melanoma. Each CDR3 is given without its conserved first and last residue.

TRBV7-9 | 13 | ASSLAREANYGYT
TRBV19 | 11 | ATADTNTGELF
TRBV6-5 | 13 | ASSYSGAGSYEQY
TRBV7-3 | 14 | ASSVTMASGTGELF
TRBV9 | 13 | ASSVDGNSNQPQH
TRBV7-9 | 10 | ASSLQGNTIY
TRBV5-4 | 12 | ASSLEEATGELF
TRBV7-3 | 13 | ASSLTPGLNYGYT
TRBV4-1 | 14 | ASSQGQGLAQETQY
TRBV10-1 | 12 | ASSDGAGFEKLF
TRBV11-2 | 14 | ASSWPQGARQETQY
TRBV19 | 14 | ASSRTSGSSTDTQY
TRBV28 | 20 | ASSSLFPEFRRPRQGPYEQY
TRBV14 | 14 | ASTSSWGSATGELF